Shown below are 7 T cell receptor beta chains from a single sample sequenced in a study of a mutant IDH1 vaccine in newly diagnosed glioma. Which antigens these TCRs recognize remains unknown. Method: immunoSEQ multiplex PCR; TCRdb's copy keeps in-frame clones and lacks some. The sample lists fewer than 70,000 clones; approximately 80% were seen once. Sample time point: week 11, during vaccination. Each dose delivered 300 ug of mutant IDH1 20-mer peptide subcutaneously with imiquimod. Sequenced material: PBMCs, taken from a glioma patient whose treatment included an IDH1 peptide vaccine. Receptors originate from a young man with glioma.

The rearrangement links TRBV4-1 to TRBJ1-2, with 7 bases that match TRBD1. Per the germline V gene, CDR1 is MGHRA and CDR2 is YSYEKL. Trimming removed 0 bases from V and 8 bases from J; junction bases left unmatched: 9. This CDR3 is built from 15 residues. The CDR3: CASSQDQNRGQGYTF. The CDR3 coding sequence is TGCGCCAGCAGCCAAGATCAGAATAGGGGGCAAGGCTACACCTTC.

The rearrangement links TRBV30 to TRBJ2-3; tentatively, D is TRBD1 or TRBD2 (5 bases each). This CDR3 has 15 amino acids. Germline CDR1 reads GTSNPN; CDR2 reads SVGIG (reference sequence). Trimming left V 0 bases short and J 5 bases short, with 15 bases between. The CDR3 DNA follows: TGTGCCTGGAGTGTACTGGGCAGGGCGGGAGATACGCAGTATTTT. This encodes CAWSVLGRAGDTQYF.

This chain joins TRBV27 and TRBJ2-1, with D perhaps matching TRBD1 or TRBD2 (5 bases each). This CDR3 contains 14 residues. V was pared by 2 bases and J by 4 bases, with 9 bases between. In germline, CDR1 is MNHEY, CDR2 SMNVEV (reference sequence). The CDR3 sequence: CASSLRGSYNEQFF. CDR3 sequence (DNA): TGTGCCAGCAGTTTACGGGGCAGTTACAATGAGCAGTTCTTC.

V usage is TRBV5-1 and J usage is TRBJ2-1; 13 bases are a match to TRBD2. This CDR3 has 16 residues. The V and J ends lost 3 bases and 3 bases, in that order; junction bases with no gene match: 3. CDR1 is SGHRS, CDR2 YFSETQ, per germline. The CDR3 sequence is CASSSGLAGVYNEQFF. The CDR3 DNA reads as TGCGCCAGCAGCTCCGGACTAGCGGGAGTCTACAATGAGCAGTTCTTC.

V usage is TRBV9 and J usage is TRBJ1-2; D is undetermined. Deletions cut 0 bases from V and 3 bases from J, with 9 bases between. CDR1 is SGDLS, CDR2 YYNGEE, per germline. The CDR3 length is 14 residues. The CDR3 region has the DNA TGTGCCAGCAGCGTAGAGAGGTTTGACTATGGCTACACCTTC. It yields the protein CASSVERFDYGYTF.

V and J are TRBV7-9 and TRBJ1-2; no clear D gene. The CDR3 has 11 amino acids. Trimming left V 5 bases short and J 9 bases short, with 10 bases between. Germline CDR1 is SEHNR and CDR2 is FQNEAQ (reference sequence). The CDR3 sequence is CASSPDHRYTF. CDR3 nucleotides: TGTGCCAGCAGCCCGGATCACCGCTACACCTTC.

The chain is built from TRBV7-8 and TRBJ2-7; tentative D call: TRBD1 (6 bases). V lost 1 base and J lost 5, with 15 bases in between. CDR3 size: 15 residues. Germline assignment: CDR1 SGHVS and CDR2 FQNEAQ. The CDR3 bases are TGTGCCAGCAGCTTAGTTAAAGGGGGTCTCGACGAGCAGTACTTC. It codes for CASSLVKGGLDEQYF.